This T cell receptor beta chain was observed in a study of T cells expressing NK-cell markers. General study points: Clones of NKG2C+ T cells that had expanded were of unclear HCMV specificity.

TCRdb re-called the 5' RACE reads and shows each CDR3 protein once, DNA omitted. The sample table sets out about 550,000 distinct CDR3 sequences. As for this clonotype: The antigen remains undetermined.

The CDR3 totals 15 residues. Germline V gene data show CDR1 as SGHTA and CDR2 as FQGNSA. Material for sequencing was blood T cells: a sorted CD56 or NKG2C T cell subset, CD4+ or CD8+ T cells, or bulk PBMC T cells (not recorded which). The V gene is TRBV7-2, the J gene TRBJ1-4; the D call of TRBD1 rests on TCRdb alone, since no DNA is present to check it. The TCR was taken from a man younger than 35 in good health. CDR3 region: CASTEQGATNEKLFF.